This is a list of T cell receptor beta chains from one sample in a study of T cells in Graves' hyperthyroidism and ophthalmopathy. One entry per CDR3 protein results from TCRdb running MiXCR on the multiplex PCR reads. The table has around 300,000 distinct CDR3 sequences, roughly an eighth seen once; the top ten hold 7% to 9%. Material for sequencing was blood. All receptors come from a woman aged 40 to 50 with Graves' hyperthyroidism. CDR3s leave out the opening cysteine and the closing phenylalanine or tryptophan. Each record gives: J gene, V gene, clone size, D gene, CDR3 protein. D genes are given only for firm matches. Only part of the rows carry a size: once, few, many, or a class if the clone is expanded.

>TRBJ2-7|TRBV6-1|many|.
ASTDGGEQY
>TRBJ2-5|TRBV6-6|few|.
ASSYSYTETQY
>TRBJ1-1|TRBV25-1|.|.
ASSRRRHTEAF
>TRBJ1-6|TRBV28|many|.
ASIPAGEGSPLH
>TRBJ2-2|TRBV2|many|.
ASSIQGTRMTGELF
>TRBJ2-5|TRBV12-3/TRBV12-4|many|.
ASSLTGIRETQY
>TRBJ2-3|TRBV10-3|.|TRBD2
AIRPGLAGGGDTQY
>TRBJ2-1|TRBV2|many|.
ASSEAPGSRFKF
>TRBJ1-2|TRBV7-9|many|.
ATRGSARTSYGYT
>TRBJ1-1|TRBV5-1|many|.
ASSPYGGNTEAF
>TRBJ1-1|TRBV5-5|.|.
ASSFGSGRDTEAF